This TCR beta chain was profiled in a study of cytomegalovirus exposure and HLA in healthy donors. Amplification used 60 Vbeta primers and 13 Jbeta primers. Data came from immunoSEQ multiplex PCR; TCRdb stores just in-frame clones and leaves some out. The sample data list around 27,000 clones. This receptor was identified in a man aged 25 to 40 in good health and CMV-seronegative. The material sequenced was PBMCs.

The CDR3 nucleotides read TGCGCCAGCAGCTTGGCTGGACAGGGGGCTTGGGAGACCCAGTACTTC. Amino acid sequence: CASSLAGQGAWETQYF. J is TRBJ2-5 and V is TRBV5-1, with TRBD1 matching 11 bases. The CDR3 extends over 16 amino acids. Unmatched junction bases numbered 6, after V lost 0 bases and J lost 5 bases. Per the germline V gene, CDR1 is SGHRS and CDR2 is YFSETQ.